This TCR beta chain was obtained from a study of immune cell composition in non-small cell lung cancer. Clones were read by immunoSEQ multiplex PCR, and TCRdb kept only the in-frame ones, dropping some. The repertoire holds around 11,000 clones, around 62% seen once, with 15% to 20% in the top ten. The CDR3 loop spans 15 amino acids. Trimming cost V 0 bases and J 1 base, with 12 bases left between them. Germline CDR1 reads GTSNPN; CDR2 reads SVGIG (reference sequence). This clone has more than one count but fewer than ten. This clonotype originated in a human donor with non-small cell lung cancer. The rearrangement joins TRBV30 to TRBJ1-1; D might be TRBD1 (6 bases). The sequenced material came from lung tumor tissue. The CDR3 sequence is CAWSVPTGQNTEAFF. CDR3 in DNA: TGTGCCTGGAGTGTACCAACGGGACAGAACACTGAAGCTTTCTTT.